One sample yielded the 7 T cell receptor beta chains listed below, sequenced in a study of blood T cell repertoires in COVID-19. The data were produced by immunoSEQ multiplex PCR, yet TCRdb's version contains in-frame clones alone and is incomplete. The sample has about 140,000 clones, 75% to 85% seen once. Sequenced material: peripheral blood. All receptors come from a woman in her forties or fifties with acute or convalescent COVID-19.

The gene calls are TRBV3-1 (or the pseudogene TRBV3-2) and TRBJ1-1, with D uncertain. The CDR3 totals 15 residues. V lost 0 bases to trimming and J lost 9 bases, with 17 bases between them. Germline V CDR1 and CDR2: LGHDT, YNNKEL (reference sequence). Here the CDR3 reads CASSQDAGVESKAFF. As DNA, the CDR3 is TGTGCCAGCAGCCAAGACGCGGGAGTAGAATCGAAAGCTTTCTTT.

The chain combines TRBV6-6 with TRBJ1-1, with 7 bases that match TRBD1. Looked up from germline, CDR1 is MNHNY and CDR2 is SVGAGI (reference sequence). The junction had 4 bases not matched to a gene; V was cut back by 6 bases and J by 6 bases. This CDR3 comprises 12 residues. The CDR3: CASSRQGSEAFF. CDR3 in DNA: TGTGCCAGCAGCCGACAGGGATCTGAAGCTTTCTTT.

The gene calls are TRBV6-2 or TRBV6-3 and TRBJ2-7; the match to TRBD1 covers 8 bases. CDR1 is MNHEY and CDR2 is SVGEGT in the germline V gene. J gave up 3 bases and V 4 bases, and 5 bases lay outside the gene matches. The length of the CDR3 is 14 residues. The CDR3 is CASSSHRGDYEQYF. DNA of the CDR3: TGTGCCAGCAGTTCCCACAGGGGGGACTACGAGCAGTACTTC.

This rearrangement joins TRBV19 to TRBJ2-3; TRBD1 agrees at 11 bases. Trimming at V came to 2 bases and at J to 4 bases, leaving 5 bases not matched to a gene. In germline, CDR1 is LNHDA, CDR2 SQIVND (reference sequence). The CDR3 is 16 amino acids. The CDR3 spells CASSIYQGQGADTQYF. CDR3 DNA: TGTGCCAGTAGTATATATCAGGGACAGGGGGCAGATACGCAGTATTTT.

V usage is TRBV23-1 and J usage is TRBJ2-7; D unclear. TRBV23-1 is flagged as an ORF with uncertain function. CDR3 length equals 17 residues. With 5 bases removed from V and 3 bases from J, the gap between germline ends came to 23 bases. The CDR3 loop is CASSKMPMPPKNYEQYF. The CDR3 nucleotides read TGCGCCAGCAGTAAAATGCCTATGCCCCCTAAAAACTACGAGCAGTACTTC.

The V and J genes are TRBV7-9 and TRBJ2-3; 9 bases fit TRBD2. Trimming cost V 3 bases and J 0 bases; bases outside gene matches: 7. There are 17 residues in the CDR3. Looked up from germline, CDR1 is SEHNR and CDR2 is FQNEAQ (reference sequence). Here the CDR3 reads CASSFFGSGGSTDTQYF. Written as DNA, the CDR3 is TGTGCCAGCAGCTTTTTTGGTAGCGGGGGTAGCACAGATACGCAGTATTTT.

The chain couples TRBV5-8 to TRBJ2-5; D is uncertain. The CDR3 totals 12 residues. The germline V gene has CDR1 SGHTS and CDR2 YDEGEE. The ends were cut back, 1 base at V and 4 bases at J, with 5 bases in the middle. CDR3 nucleotide sequence: TGTGCCAGCAGCTTGTCCGGAGAGACCCAGTACTTC. Translated: CASSLSGETQYF.